This T cell receptor (beta chain) comes out of a study of blood T cell repertoires in COVID-19. Per the study methods: Reference gene primer amplification gave estimated nucleated cell counts. Sequenced by immunoSEQ multiplex PCR; TCRdb stores in-frame clones only, minus some. That table furnishes V, J and clone size, whereas the DNA furnished D and trimming. The data show approximately 230,000 clones, 70% to 90% seen once. Germline lookup yields CDR1 SGHNT and CDR2 YYREEE (reference sequence). The CDR3 is 13 residues long. V lost 0 bases and J 5 bases, leaving 6 bases between the germline ends. The clonotype comes from a man aged 25 to 45 who had recovered from COVID-19. Sequences were obtained from peripheral blood. The chain uses TRBV5-4 and TRBJ2-4; no clear D gene. DNA for the CDR3: TGTGCCAGCAGCTTGGCACAGCAAAACATTCAGTACTTC. Amino acids: CASSLAQQNIQYF.